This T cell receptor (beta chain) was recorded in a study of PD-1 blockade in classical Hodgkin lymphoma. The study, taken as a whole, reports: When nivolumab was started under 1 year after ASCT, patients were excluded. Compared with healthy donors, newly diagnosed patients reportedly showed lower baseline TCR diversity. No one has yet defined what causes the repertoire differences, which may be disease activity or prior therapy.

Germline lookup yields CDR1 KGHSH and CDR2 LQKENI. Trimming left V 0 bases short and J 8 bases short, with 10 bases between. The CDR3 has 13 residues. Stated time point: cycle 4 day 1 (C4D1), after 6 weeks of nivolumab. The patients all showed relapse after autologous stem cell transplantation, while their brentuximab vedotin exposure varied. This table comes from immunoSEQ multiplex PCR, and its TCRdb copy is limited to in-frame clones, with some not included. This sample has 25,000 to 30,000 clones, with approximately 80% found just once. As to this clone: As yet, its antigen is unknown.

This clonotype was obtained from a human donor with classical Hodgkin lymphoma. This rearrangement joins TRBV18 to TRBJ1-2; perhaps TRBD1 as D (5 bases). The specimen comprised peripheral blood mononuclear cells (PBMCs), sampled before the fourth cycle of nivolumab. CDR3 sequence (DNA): TGTGCCAGCTCACCACCCCAGGGAGGGGGCTACACCTTC. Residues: CASSPPQGGGYTF.